The 17 T cell receptor beta chains listed next were all sequenced from one sample in a study of cytomegalovirus exposure and HLA in healthy donors. This table comes from immunoSEQ multiplex PCR, and its TCRdb copy is limited to in-frame clones, with some not included. Of approximately 210,000 clones listed, roughly 88% are singletons. The specimen was PBMCs. The receptors originated from a young woman in good health and CMV-seronegative.

In its sample, this clone was seen a few times. V and J are TRBV18 and TRBJ1-5; D ambiguous. V was trimmed by 5 bases and J by 12 bases, leaving 17 bases between them. Germline V gene lookup returns CDR1 KGHSH and CDR2 LQKENI. The length of the CDR3 is 13 residues. The CDR3 DNA reads TGTGCCAGCTCAGCTGACGGTGGGCTGGGCCAGCATTTT. Encoded protein: CASSADGGLGQHF. Supplemented by reference TRBV18 and TRBJ1-5, the full variable domain reads NAGVMQNPRHLVRRRGQEARLRCSPMKGHSHVYWYRQLPEEGLKFMVYLQKENIIDESGMPKERFSAEFPKEGPSILRIQQVVRGDSAAYFCASSADGGLGQHFGDGTRLSIL.

The chain links TRBV6-1 to TRBJ2-3; unclear D gene. The ends were cut back, 2 bases at V and 10 bases at J, with 16 bases in the middle. The CDR3 consists of 14 residues. Germline V CDR1 and CDR2: MNHNS, SASEGT. The CDR3 spells CASSESRPSGSQYF. In nucleotides, the CDR3 is TGTGCCAGCAGTGAATCCCGACCCTCCGGGTCGCAGTATTTT.

The V and J genes are TRBV7-9 and TRBJ2-1, with TRBD2 as a possible D gene (6 bases). This CDR3 has 15 amino acids. Germline values: CDR1 SEHNR, CDR2 FQNEAQ (reference sequence). V lost 0 bases and J lost 4, with 10 bases in between. The CDR3 loop reads CASSLAMGLYNEQFF. The CDR3 DNA reads as TGTGCCAGCAGCTTAGCGATGGGACTGTACAATGAGCAGTTCTTC.

The CDR3 spells CASSPERGGRDTQYF. In DNA, the CDR3 is TGTGCCAGCAGCCCCGAGCGGGGGGGGCGGGATACGCAGTATTTT. This chain connects TRBV6-5 to TRBJ2-3; TRBD2 aligns across 10 bases. Trimming removed 6 bases from V and 6 bases from J; junction bases left unmatched: 9. This CDR3 has 15 amino acids. Germline-derived CDR1 and CDR2 are MNHEY and SVGAGI.

J is TRBJ2-1 and V is TRBV4-1; 7 positions agree with TRBD1. This CDR3 region has 18 residues. Looked up from germline, CDR1 is MGHRA and CDR2 is YSYEKL. V was pared by 1 base and J by 1 base, with 10 bases of the junction left unmatched. Here the CDR3 DNA reads TGCGCCAGCAGCCAAGCCACCGACAGGGTCGGGTCCTACAATGAGCAGTTCTTC. This gives the protein CASSQATDRVGSYNEQFF.

The chain joins TRBV20-1 to TRBJ2-7, with D possibly matching TRBD2 (5 bases). This CDR3 comprises 11 residues. V was pared by 3 bases and J by 4 bases, with 7 bases between. Germline CDR1 DFQATT, CDR2 SNEGSKA (reference sequence). The CDR3 is CSASGVYEQYF. The CDR3 DNA sequence: TGCAGTGCTAGCGGGGTTTACGAGCAGTACTTC.

The chain employs TRBV6-1 and TRBJ2-5; tentatively, D is TRBD2 (5 bases). Deletions cut 10 bases from V and 1 base from J, with 16 bases between. The CDR3 has 14 amino acids. CDR1 and CDR2 (germline): MNHNS, SASEGT. The CDR3 DNA sequence: TGTGCCACCCTCCGTTCCAGCGGCCAAGAGACCCAGTACTTC. Encoded protein: CATLRSSGQETQYF.

This chain connects TRBV5-1 to TRBJ1-6; 11 nucleotides align to TRBD1. The V and J ends lost 3 bases and 8 bases, in that order; junction bases with no gene match: 16. The CDR3 contains 19 residues. CDR1 and CDR2 from the germline V gene are SGHRS and YFSETQ. In DNA, the CDR3 is TGCGCCAGCAGCTCGGGTTTGGGGGACAGGGGGAGGAATCATTCACCCCTCCACTTT. Protein product: CASSSGLGDRGRNHSPLHF.

The rearrangement links TRBV7-3 to TRBJ2-7, with TRBD1 matching over 8 bases. Trimming took 5 bases from V and 3 from J; bases not matched to a gene: 9. The V gene's germline CDR1 is SGHTA and CDR2 FQGTGA. This CDR3 region has 15 residues. The CDR3 DNA reads TGTGCCAGCAGCCCTCAGGGGACAGGAGGCTACGAGCAGTACTTC. Its protein product is CASSPQGTGGYEQYF.

This clone was observed a few times. V gene TRBV29-1 combines with J gene TRBJ1-3, with D possibly being TRBD1 (6 bases). The length of the CDR3 is 13 residues. V dropped 3 bases and J dropped 2 bases, with 8 bases sitting between them. CDR1 is SQVTM and CDR2 is ANQGSEA in the germline V gene. The CDR3 loop is CSVDPGAGNTIYF. Written as DNA, the CDR3 is TGCAGCGTTGACCCAGGGGCTGGAAACACCATATATTTT.

This clone was seen once. The chain joins TRBV19 to TRBJ2-1; TRBD1 matches at 10 bases. Looked up from germline, CDR1 is LNHDA and CDR2 is SQIVND (reference sequence). The trim removed 7 bases at V and 5 bases at J, leaving 5 bases unmatched. The CDR3 consists of 14 residues. CDR3 nucleotide sequence: TGTGCCAGTAAGCCGGGACAGGGGAACAATGAGCAGTTCTTC. This sequence encodes CASKPGQGNNEQFF.

This rearrangement joins TRBV6-5 to TRBJ1-2; TRBD1 agrees at 8 bases. Trimming at V came to 6 bases and at J to 4 bases, leaving 7 bases not matched to a gene. There are 14 residues in the CDR3. Germline V gene lookup returns CDR1 MNHEY and CDR2 SVGAGI. The CDR3 spells CASSRTGQPYGYTF. CDR3 DNA: TGTGCCAGCAGCCGGACAGGGCAGCCCTATGGCTACACCTTC.

The chain uses TRBV4-2 and TRBJ1-2, with D tentatively TRBD1 (6 bases). The germline CDR1 and CDR2 sequences are LGHNA and YNFKEQ. The CDR3 totals 19 residues. Between the trimmed V and J ends, which lost 1 base and 2 bases, there was a span of 23 bases. CDR3 loop: CASSQGSPGVGGRNYGYTF. The CDR3 region has the DNA TGTGCCAGCAGCCAAGGGTCCCCAGGGGTCGGTGGGCGAAACTATGGCTACACCTTC.

The rearrangement links TRBV30 to TRBJ1-6; D unresolved. Germline CDR1 and CDR2: GTSNPN and SVGIG (reference sequence). V was pared by 1 base and J by 4 bases, with 11 bases between. This CDR3 has 15 residues. CDR3 residues: CAWSGRTRYNSPLHF. The CDR3 nucleotides read TGTGCCTGGAGTGGTAGAACCCGGTATAATTCACCCCTCCACTTT.

J is TRBJ2-5 and V is TRBV7-8; possible D gene TRBD2, 6 bases. The CDR3 runs 15 residues. Trimming stripped 4 bases from V and 5 bases from J, with 17 bases between. Germline loops: CDR1 SGHVS, CDR2 FQNEAQ. CDR3 nucleotide sequence: TGTGCCAGCAGCTCTCAAAGTGGGAGCGGGGAGACCCAGTACTTC. It specifies CASSSQSGSGETQYF. Full variable domain (rest looked up from reference TRBV7-8 and TRBJ2-5): GAGVSQSPRYKVAKRGQDVALRCDPISGHVSLFWYQQALGQGPEFLTYFQNEAQLDKSGLPSDRFFAERPEGSVSTLKIQRTQQEDSAVYLCASSSQSGSGETQYFGPGTRLLVL.

This clone showed up just once. This chain joins TRBV11-2 and TRBJ2-7, with TRBD2 identical over 9 bases. CDR3 size: 13 residues. CDR1 is SGHAT and CDR2 is FQNNGV in the germline V gene. V was clipped by 5 bases and J by 4 bases; unmatched bases: 3. This CDR3 is CASSLAGRYEQYF. The CDR3 bases are TGTGCCAGCAGCCTAGCGGGAAGGTACGAGCAGTACTTC.

The rearrangement uses TRBV5-1 and TRBJ1-5; no reliable D call. The CDR3 sequence is 15 residues long. Trimming removed 5 bases from V and 0 bases from J, with 12 bases in between. Per germline, CDR1 SGHRS and CDR2 YFSETQ. The CDR3 DNA reads as TGCGCCAGCAGTCGCAACGGGGATAGCAATCAGCCCCAGCATTTT. As protein: CASSRNGDSNQPQHF.